These T cell receptor beta chains were read from a single sample in a study of patients and donors after allogeneic stem cell transplantation. TCRdb re-analysed the RT-PCR reads in MiXCR, keeping a single row per CDR3 protein. The sample has about 400,000 distinct CDR3 sequences; 16% are singletons. The sequencing input was blood, either unsorted or a sorted T cell fraction (not recorded which). Receptors were obtained from a human donor who was either an allogeneic HSCT recipient or a stem cell or donor lymphocyte infusion donor (not recorded which). It is not recorded whose cells these are; they may come from a transplant donor. The CDR3 runs from the conserved cysteine through the conserved F or W. The D gene is left open where the match is weak. The listing skips clone size in some rows; elsewhere it reads once, few, many or a size class.

size: few; J: TRBJ2-7; V: TRBV20-1; D: TRBD2; DNA: TGCAGTGCTAGAGCCACTAGCGCCAACTCCTACGAGCAGTACTTC; CDR3: CSARATSANSYEQYF
size: few; J: TRBJ1-2; V: TRBV10-3; D: TRBD1; DNA: TGTGCCATCAGGGAACAGGGGGCAGGTGGCTACACCTTC; CDR3: CAIREQGAGGYTF
size: -; J: TRBJ2-1; V: TRBV11-2; D: -; DNA: TGTGCCAGCAGCTACCGTACCCTTACTTACAATGAGCAGTTCTTC; CDR3: CASSYRTLTYNEQFF
size: few; J: TRBJ1-2; V: TRBV29-1; D: TRBD1; DNA: TGCAGCGATCTTGCACAGGGGCTAGGTTATGGCTACACCTTC; CDR3: CSDLAQGLGYGYTF
size: few; J: TRBJ2-7; V: TRBV6-5; D: TRBD1; DNA: TGTGCCAGCAGTTACTCGTCCGCAGGGGGTTACGAGCAGTACTTC; CDR3: CASSYSSAGGYEQYF
size: -; J: TRBJ2-3; V: TRBV7-9; D: -; DNA: TGTGCCAGCGTCTCCCCCAATGGGGGAGAGGACACAGATACGCAGTATTTT; CDR3: CASVSPNGGEDTDTQYF
size: few; J: TRBJ2-1; V: TRBV5-1; D: TRBD2; DNA: TGCGCCAGCGCAGAGCGGGAGGGAAACAATGAGCAGTTCTTC; CDR3: CASAEREGNNEQFF
size: -; J: TRBJ2-7; V: TRBV4-2; D: TRBD1; DNA: TGTGCCAGCAGCCAAGTTGGTCAGGGGGCCTACGAGCAGTACTTC; CDR3: CASSQVGQGAYEQYF
size: many; J: TRBJ2-1; V: TRBV5-1; D: -; DNA: TGCGCCAGCAGCTTGGGAATCCCAGTAACGCCCTACAATGAGCAGTTCTTC; CDR3: CASSLGIPVTPYNEQFF
size: -; J: TRBJ1-2; V: TRBV7-2; D: -; DNA: TGTGCCAGCAGCTCTGGCCCAGCTAACTATGGCTACACCTTC; CDR3: CASSSGPANYGYTF
size: few; J: TRBJ2-3; V: TRBV6-1; D: -; DNA: TGTGCCGCTAGGGGGGGTACAGGGGATACGCAGTATTTT; CDR3: CAARGGTGDTQYF
size: -; J: TRBJ1-1; V: TRBV7-3; D: -; DNA: TGTGCCAGCAGCTTGACAGAGGAAGCTTTCTTT; CDR3: CASSLTEEAFF
size: -; J: TRBJ2-3; V: TRBV7-3; D: -; DNA: TGTGCCAGCAGCCCCCCCTCGGGAGATACGCAGTATTTT; CDR3: CASSPPSGDTQYF
size: once; J: TRBJ1-4; V: TRBV5-1; D: -; DNA: TGCGCCAGCAGCCAGGAACAGGGATATGAAAAACTGTTTTTT; CDR3: CASSQEQGYEKLFF
size: -; J: TRBJ1-2; V: TRBV20-1; D: TRBD1; DNA: TGCAGTGCTAGTCGCGTACAGGGGAGGGCTAACTATGGCTACACCTTC; CDR3: CSASRVQGRANYGYTF
size: once; J: TRBJ1-1; V: TRBV28; D: -; DNA: TGTGCCAGTCGACAGCTGAACACTGAAGCTTTCTTT; CDR3: CASRQLNTEAFF
size: many; J: TRBJ2-1; V: TRBV2; D: TRBD2; DNA: TGTGCCAGCAGTGTCCCGGGGGGGCCCTACAATGAGCAGTTCTTC; CDR3: CASSVPGGPYNEQFF
size: -; J: TRBJ1-1; V: TRBV12-3/TRBV12-4; D: -; DNA: TGTGCCAGCAGTCCCTCCGGGGAGCACACTGAAGCTTTCTTT; CDR3: CASSPSGEHTEAFF
size: few; J: TRBJ2-7; V: TRBV5-1; D: -; DNA: TGCGCCAGCAGCTTGGAATCCCGCCACCGGACCTACGAGCAGTACTTC; CDR3: CASSLESRHRTYEQYF
size: -; J: TRBJ1-1; V: TRBV6-2/TRBV6-3; D: TRBD1; DNA: TGTGCCAGCGGTCCGAGGAGGGACAGGGGCACTGAAGCTTTCTTT; CDR3: CASGPRRDRGTEAFF
size: -; J: TRBJ2-7; V: TRBV6-6; D: TRBD1; DNA: TGTGCCAGCAAGTATACAGGGGGCGGCGAGCAGTACTTC; CDR3: CASKYTGGGEQYF
size: -; J: TRBJ2-1; V: TRBV6-1; D: TRBD2; DNA: TGTGCCAGCAGCAGGACTAGCGGGGGGGCCTTTGAGCAGTTCTTC; CDR3: CASSRTSGGAFEQFF
size: -; J: TRBJ2-1; V: TRBV20-1; D: TRBD2; DNA: TGCAGTGCTAGACCTTTCGAGCTAGCGGTCGTGTGGGGTGAGCAGTTCTTC; CDR3: CSARPFELAVVWGEQFF
size: few; J: TRBJ2-5; V: TRBV20-1; D: -; DNA: TGCAGTGCGGATGACCGACTAGTGAGTGGGACCCAGTACTTC; CDR3: CSADDRLVSGTQYF
size: few; J: TRBJ1-1; V: TRBV9; D: -; DNA: TGTGCCAGCAGCGCCTCGGACGGGTACACTGAAGCTTTCTTT; CDR3: CASSASDGYTEAFF
size: few; J: TRBJ1-5; V: TRBV19; D: TRBD1; DNA: TGTGCCAGTAGTACGGGACAGGGGAGGAGTGGAAATCAGCCCCAGCATTTT; CDR3: CASSTGQGRSGNQPQHF
size: -; J: TRBJ2-3; V: TRBV7-9; D: -; DNA: TGTGCCAGCAGCTCCCCCGGCAGCCTAGATACGCAGTATTTT; CDR3: CASSSPGSLDTQYF